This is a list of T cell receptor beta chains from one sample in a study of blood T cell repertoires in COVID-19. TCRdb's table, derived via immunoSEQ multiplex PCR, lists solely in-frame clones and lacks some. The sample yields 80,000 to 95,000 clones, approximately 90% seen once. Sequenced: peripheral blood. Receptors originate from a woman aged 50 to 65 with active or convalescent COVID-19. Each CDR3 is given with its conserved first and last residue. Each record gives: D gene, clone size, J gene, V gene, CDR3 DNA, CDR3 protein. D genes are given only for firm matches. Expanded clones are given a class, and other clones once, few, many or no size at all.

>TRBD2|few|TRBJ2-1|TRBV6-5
TGTGCCAGCGGCGGACTCGGGGGGACCTACAATGAGCAGTTCTTC
CASGGLGGTYNEQFF
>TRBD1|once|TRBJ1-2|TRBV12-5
TGTGCTAGTGGTTTGGTACAAGGGGGCCCGGGGTATGGCTACACCTTC
CASGLVQGGPGYGYTF
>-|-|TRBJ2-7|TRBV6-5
TGTGCCAGCAGCCACGGGGACTCCGTCAGAGAGGAGCAGTACTTC
CASSHGDSVREEQYF
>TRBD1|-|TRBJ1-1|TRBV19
TGTGCCAGTAGTAGAGGACAGGGCTTCACTGAAGCTTTCTTT
CASSRGQGFTEAFF
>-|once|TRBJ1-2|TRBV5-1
TGCGCCAGCAGCTTGGATAGCGGAGGTACGAACTATGGCTACACCTTC
CASSLDSGGTNYGYTF
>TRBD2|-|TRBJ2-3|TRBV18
TGTGCCAGCTCACCATCGGGGAGGGGCCCAGATACGCAGTATTTT
CASSPSGRGPDTQYF
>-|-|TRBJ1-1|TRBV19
TGTGCCAGTACCCTGGAGTCTTTCAGGGCTAACACTGAAGCTTTCTTT
CASTLESFRANTEAFF
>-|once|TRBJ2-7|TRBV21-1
TGTGCCAGCAGATGCGGACAAGACTCCTACGAGCAGTACTTC
CASRCGQDSYEQYF
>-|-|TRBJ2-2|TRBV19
TGTGCCAGTAGTATCCTTGCGAACACCGGGGAGCTGTTTTTT
CASSILANTGELFF
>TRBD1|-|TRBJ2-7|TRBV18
TGTGCCAGCTCACAGAGGACAGGGTTGGCCTACGAGCAGTACTTC
CASSQRTGLAYEQYF
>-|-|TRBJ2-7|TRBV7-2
TGTGCCAGCAGCTTAGTACCCCAGGGAGGGGGGGCCAACTACGAGCAGTACTTC
CASSLVPQGGGANYEQYF
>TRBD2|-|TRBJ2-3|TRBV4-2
TGTGCCAGCAGCCGGAGCGGGGGGGCTGTCACAGATACGCAGTATTTT
CASSRSGGAVTDTQYF
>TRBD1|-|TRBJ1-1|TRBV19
TGTGCCAGTAGTATAGGAGGAGGGGGCGATACTGAAGCTTTCTTT
CASSIGGGGDTEAFF
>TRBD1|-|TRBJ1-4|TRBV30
TGTGCCTGGATGCAGGGGGTTGAAAAACTGTTTTTT
CAWMQGVEKLFF
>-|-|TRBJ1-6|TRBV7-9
TGTGCCAGCAGCGTAGATACTAGCTCCTATAATTCACCCCTCCACTTT
CASSVDTSSYNSPLHF
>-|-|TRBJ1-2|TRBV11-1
TGTGCCAGCAGCCCGGAGATTACTCATAACTATGGCTACACCTTC
CASSPEITHNYGYTF
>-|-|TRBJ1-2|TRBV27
TGTGCCACCTTCACAGGAGCCTATGGCTACACCTTC
CATFTGAYGYTF
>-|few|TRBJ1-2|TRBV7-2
TGTGCCAGCAGCTCAATGACAGCTAACTATGGCTACACCTTC
CASSSMTANYGYTF
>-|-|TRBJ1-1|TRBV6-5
TGTGCCAGCAGTTACGGAAGGGGCACTGAAGCTTTCTTT
CASSYGRGTEAFF
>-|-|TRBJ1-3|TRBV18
TGTGCCAGCTCACCATTACGCGTGACAGCTGGAAACACCATATATTTT
CASSPLRVTAGNTIYF
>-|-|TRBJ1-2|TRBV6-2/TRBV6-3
TGTGCCAGCAGCCAAAAGGGAGCTGACTATGGCTACACCTTC
CASSQKGADYGYTF
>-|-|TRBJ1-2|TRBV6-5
TGTGCCAGCAGTTACGGCCCAGGGGCCTCGGGGGGCTACACCTTC
CASSYGPGASGGYTF
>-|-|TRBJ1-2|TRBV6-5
TGTGCCAGCAGGGATGAGACCGCTATGACAACCTTC
CASRDETAMTTF
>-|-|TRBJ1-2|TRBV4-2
TGTGCCAGCAGCCAGTCGACAGGCCGCACCCCCCATGGCTACACCTTC
CASSQSTGRTPHGYTF
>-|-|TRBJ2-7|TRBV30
TGTGCCTGGAGTGTTGGAGACTCCTACGAGCAGTACTTC
CAWSVGDSYEQYF
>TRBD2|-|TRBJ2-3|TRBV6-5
TGTGCCAGCAGTTCGTTGGGACTAGCGGACACAGATACGCAGTATTTT
CASSSLGLADTDTQYF
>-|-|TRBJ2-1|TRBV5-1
TGCGCCAGCAGCTCTCGCCCGGGGAAGAATGAGCAGTTCTTC
CASSSRPGKNEQFF
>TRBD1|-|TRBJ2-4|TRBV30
TGTGCCTGGAAAACAGGGGGCGCGGCCAAAAACATTCAGTACTTC
CAWKTGGAAKNIQYF
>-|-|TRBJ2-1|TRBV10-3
TGTGCCATCAGTGACAACAGAAACAATGAGCAGTTCTTC
CAISDNRNNEQFF
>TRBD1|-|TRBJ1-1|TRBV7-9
TGTGCCAGCAGTTACACAGGGGTGAACACTGAAGCTTTCTTT
CASSYTGVNTEAFF
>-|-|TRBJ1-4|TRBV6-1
TGTGCCAGCAGTGACAGGTTGACGGGAGAAAAACTGTTTTTT
CASSDRLTGEKLFF
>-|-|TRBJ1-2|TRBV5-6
TGTGCCAGCAGTTCAGGGGCTGGCTACACCTTC
CASSSGAGYTF